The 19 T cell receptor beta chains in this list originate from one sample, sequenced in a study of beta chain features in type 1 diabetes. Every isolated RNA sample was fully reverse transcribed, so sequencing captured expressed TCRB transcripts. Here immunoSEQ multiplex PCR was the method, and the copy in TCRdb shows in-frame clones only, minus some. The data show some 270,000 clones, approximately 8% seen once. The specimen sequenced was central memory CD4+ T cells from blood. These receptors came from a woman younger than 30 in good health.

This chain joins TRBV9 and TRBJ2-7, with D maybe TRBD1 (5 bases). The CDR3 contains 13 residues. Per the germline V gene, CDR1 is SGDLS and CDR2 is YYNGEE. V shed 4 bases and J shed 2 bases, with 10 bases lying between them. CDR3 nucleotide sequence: TGTGCCAGCAGCCCCTCGGACACCTACGAGCAGTACTTC. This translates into CASSPSDTYEQYF.

CDR3 loop: CAWSGGAVLHEQYF. CDR3 sequence (DNA): TGTGCCTGGAGTGGAGGAGCGGTTCTGCACGAGCAGTACTTC. This chain uses TRBV30 with TRBJ2-5; possible D gene TRBD2, 5 bases. The J call is doubtful: the DNA matches TRBJ2-7 better. The CDR3 consists of 14 residues. CDR1 is GTSNPN, CDR2 SVGIG, per germline (reference sequence).

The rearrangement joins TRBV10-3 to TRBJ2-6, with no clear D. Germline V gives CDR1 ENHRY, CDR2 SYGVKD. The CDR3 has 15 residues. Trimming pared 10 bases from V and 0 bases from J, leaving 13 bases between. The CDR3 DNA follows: TGTGCCAGCAAAGGAGATTCCTCTGGGGCCAACGTCCTGACTTTC. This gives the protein CASKGDSSGANVLTF.

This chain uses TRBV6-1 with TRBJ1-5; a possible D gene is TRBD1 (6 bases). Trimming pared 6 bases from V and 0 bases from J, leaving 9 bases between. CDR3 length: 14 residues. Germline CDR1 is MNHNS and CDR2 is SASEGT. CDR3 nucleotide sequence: TGTGCCAGCAGGGACAGTTATAGCAATCAGCCCCAGCATTTT. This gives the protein CASRDSYSNQPQHF.

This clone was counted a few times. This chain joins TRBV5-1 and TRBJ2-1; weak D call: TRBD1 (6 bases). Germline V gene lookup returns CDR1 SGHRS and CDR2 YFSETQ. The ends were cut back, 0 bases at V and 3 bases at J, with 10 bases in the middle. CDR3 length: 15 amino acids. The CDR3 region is CASSLEGQFYNEQFF. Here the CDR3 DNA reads TGCGCCAGCAGCTTGGAAGGACAGTTCTACAATGAGCAGTTCTTC.

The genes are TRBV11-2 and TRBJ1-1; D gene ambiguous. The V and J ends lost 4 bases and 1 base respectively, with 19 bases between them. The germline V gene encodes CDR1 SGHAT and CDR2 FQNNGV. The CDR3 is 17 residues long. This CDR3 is CASSSPKTHLQNTEAFF. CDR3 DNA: TGTGCCAGCAGCTCTCCTAAAACCCACCTTCAGAACACTGAAGCTTTCTTT.

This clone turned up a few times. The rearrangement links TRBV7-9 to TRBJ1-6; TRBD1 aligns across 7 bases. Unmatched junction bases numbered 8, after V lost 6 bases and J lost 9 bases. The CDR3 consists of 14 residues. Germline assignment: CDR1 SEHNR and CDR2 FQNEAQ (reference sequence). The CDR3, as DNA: TGTGCCAGCAGACGGGACAGAGCTGGTTCACCCCTCCACTTT. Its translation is CASRRDRAGSPLHF.

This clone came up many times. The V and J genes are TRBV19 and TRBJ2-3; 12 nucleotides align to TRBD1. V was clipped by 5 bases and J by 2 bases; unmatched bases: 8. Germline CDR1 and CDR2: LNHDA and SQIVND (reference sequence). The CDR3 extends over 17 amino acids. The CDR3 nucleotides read TGTGCCAGTAGTCGTACAGGGGACAGGGGGCCCACAGATACGCAGTATTTT. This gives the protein CASSRTGDRGPTDTQYF.

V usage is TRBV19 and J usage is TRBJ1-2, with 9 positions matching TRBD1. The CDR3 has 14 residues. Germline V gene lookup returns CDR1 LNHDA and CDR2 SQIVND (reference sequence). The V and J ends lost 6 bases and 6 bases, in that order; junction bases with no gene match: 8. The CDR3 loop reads CASRWGQGMDGYTF. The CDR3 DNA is TGTGCCAGTAGATGGGGACAGGGAATGGATGGCTACACCTTC.

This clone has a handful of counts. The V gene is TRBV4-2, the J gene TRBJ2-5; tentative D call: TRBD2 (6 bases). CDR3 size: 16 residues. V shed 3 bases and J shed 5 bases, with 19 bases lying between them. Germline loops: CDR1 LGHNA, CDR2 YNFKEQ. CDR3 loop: CASSQLGVRGGETQYF. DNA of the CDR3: TGTGCCAGCAGCCAGCTCGGGGTGCGGGGCGGGGAGACCCAGTACTTC.

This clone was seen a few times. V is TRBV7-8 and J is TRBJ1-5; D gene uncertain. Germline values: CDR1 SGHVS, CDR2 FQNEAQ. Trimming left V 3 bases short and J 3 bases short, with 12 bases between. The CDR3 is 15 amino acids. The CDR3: CASSFSWTANQPQHF. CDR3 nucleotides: TGTGCCAGCAGCTTTAGTTGGACGGCCAATCAGCCCCAGCATTTT.

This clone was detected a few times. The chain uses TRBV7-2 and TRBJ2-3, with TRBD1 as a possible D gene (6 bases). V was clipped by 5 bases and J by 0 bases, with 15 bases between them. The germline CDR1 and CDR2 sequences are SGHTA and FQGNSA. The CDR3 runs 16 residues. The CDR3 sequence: CASSPIGGGSTDTQYF. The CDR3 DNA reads TGTGCCAGCAGCCCGATTGGGGGCGGTAGCACAGATACGCAGTATTTT.

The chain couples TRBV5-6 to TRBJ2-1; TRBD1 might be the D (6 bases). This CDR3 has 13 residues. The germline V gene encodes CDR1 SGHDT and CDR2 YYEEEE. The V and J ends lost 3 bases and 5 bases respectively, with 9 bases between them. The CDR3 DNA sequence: TGTGCCAGCAGCTGGCCAGGGGACAATGAGCAGTTCTTC. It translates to CASSWPGDNEQFF.

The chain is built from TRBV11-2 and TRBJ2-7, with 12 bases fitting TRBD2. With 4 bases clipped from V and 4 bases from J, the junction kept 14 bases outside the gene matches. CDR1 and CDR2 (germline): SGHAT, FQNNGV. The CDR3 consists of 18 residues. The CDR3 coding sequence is TGTGCCAGCAGCTCTCTCAATCGACTAGCGGGAGAGCGGTACGAGCAGTACTTC. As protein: CASSSLNRLAGERYEQYF. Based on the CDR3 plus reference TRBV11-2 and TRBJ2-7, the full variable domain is EAGVAQSPRYKIIEKRQSVAFWCNPISGHATLYWYQQILGQGPKLLIQFQNNGVVDDSQLPKDRFSAERLKGVDSTLKIQPAKLEDSAVYLCASSSLNRLAGERYEQYFGPGTRLTVT.

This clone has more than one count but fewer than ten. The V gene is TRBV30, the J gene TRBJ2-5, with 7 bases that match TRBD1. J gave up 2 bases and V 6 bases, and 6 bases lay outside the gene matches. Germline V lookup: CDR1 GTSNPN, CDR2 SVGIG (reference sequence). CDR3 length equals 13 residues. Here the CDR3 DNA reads TGTGCCTGCAACGGACAGGCTCAAGAGACCCAGTACTTC. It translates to CACNGQAQETQYF.

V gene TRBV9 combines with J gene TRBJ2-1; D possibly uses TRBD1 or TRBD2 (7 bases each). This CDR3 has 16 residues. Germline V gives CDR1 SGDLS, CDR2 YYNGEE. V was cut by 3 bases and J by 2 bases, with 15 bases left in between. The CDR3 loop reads CASSARGGVTYNEQFF. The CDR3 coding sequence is TGTGCCAGCAGCGCCAGGGGGGGTGTGACCTACAATGAGCAGTTCTTC. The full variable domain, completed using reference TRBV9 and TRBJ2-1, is DSGVTQTPKHLITATGQRVTLRCSPRSGDLSVYWYQQSLDQGLQFLIQYYNGEERAKGNILERFSAQQFPDLHSELNLSSLELGDSALYFCASSARGGVTYNEQFFGPGTRLTVL.

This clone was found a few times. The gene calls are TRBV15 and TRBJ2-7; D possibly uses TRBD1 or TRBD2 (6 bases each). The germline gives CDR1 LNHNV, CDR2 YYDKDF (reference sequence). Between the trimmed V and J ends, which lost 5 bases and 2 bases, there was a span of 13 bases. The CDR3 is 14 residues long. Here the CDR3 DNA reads TGTGCCACCAGCCCCGGGGGCCCAACCTACGAGCAGTACTTC. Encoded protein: CATSPGGPTYEQYF.

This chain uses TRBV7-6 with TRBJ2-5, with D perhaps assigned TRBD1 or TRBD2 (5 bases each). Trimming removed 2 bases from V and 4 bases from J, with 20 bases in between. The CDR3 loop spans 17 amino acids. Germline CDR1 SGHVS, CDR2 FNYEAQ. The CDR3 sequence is CASSLPSFGGLVETQYF. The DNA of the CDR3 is TGTGCCAGCAGCTTACCCTCGTTTGGGGGTCTGGTAGAGACCCAGTACTTC.

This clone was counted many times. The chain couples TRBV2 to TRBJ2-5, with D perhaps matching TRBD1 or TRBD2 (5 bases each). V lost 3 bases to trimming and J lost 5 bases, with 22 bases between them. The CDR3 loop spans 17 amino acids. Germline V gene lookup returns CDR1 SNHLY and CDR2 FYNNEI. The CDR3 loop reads CASSEKTVGHWGETQYF. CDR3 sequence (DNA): TGTGCCAGCAGTGAGAAGACCGTAGGGCACTGGGGGGAGACCCAGTACTTC.